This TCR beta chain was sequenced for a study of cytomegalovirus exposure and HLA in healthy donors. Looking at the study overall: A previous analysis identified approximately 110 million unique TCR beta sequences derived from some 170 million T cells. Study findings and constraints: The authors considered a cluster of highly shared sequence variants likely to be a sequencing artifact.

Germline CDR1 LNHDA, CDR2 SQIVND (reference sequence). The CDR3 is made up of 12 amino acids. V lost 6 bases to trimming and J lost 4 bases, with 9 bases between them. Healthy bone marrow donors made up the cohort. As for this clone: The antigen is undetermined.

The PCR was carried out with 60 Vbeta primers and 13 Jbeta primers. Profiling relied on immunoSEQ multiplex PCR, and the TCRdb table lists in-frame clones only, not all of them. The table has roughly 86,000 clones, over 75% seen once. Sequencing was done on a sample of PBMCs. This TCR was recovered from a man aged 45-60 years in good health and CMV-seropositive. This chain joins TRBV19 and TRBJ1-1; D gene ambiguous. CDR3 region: CASSLGSTEAFF. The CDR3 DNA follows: TGTGCCAGTAGCCTCGGGAGCACTGAAGCTTTCTTT.